The 14 T cell receptor beta chains below all came from one sample that was sequenced in a study of T cell responses to AZD1222 COVID-19 vaccine. Using immunoSEQ multiplex PCR, the repertoire was profiled, and TCRdb retains in-frame clones only, with some absent. Of 140,000 or so clones listed, roughly 84% are singletons. This specimen was peripheral blood, taken 28 days after the second AZD1222 dose. The receptors were sampled from an adult who received the AZD1222 COVID-19 vaccine.

This sequence joins TRBV6-5 and TRBJ1-1; 7 positions agree with TRBD1. Germline V lookup: CDR1 MNHEY, CDR2 SVGAGI. After removal of 6 bases from V and 0 bases from J, the junction contained 7 bases not matched to a gene. This CDR3 is built from 15 residues. The CDR3 is CASRGQPLMNTEAFF. In nucleotides, the CDR3 is TGTGCCAGCAGGGGACAGCCTCTAATGAACACTGAAGCTTTCTTT.

The chain carries TRBV5-6 and TRBJ1-4; D is perhaps TRBD1 (6 bases). The CDR3 sequence is 16 residues long. Germline V CDR1 and CDR2: SGHDT, YYEEEE. Deletions cut 4 bases from V and 3 bases from J, with 16 bases between. CDR3 coding DNA: TGTGCCAGCAGCCCGTCATTGAGGGGGGCTAATGAAAAACTGTTTTTT. It translates to CASSPSLRGANEKLFF.

This chain links TRBV30 with TRBJ1-6; 7 positions agree with TRBD1. V lost 0 bases, J lost 2 bases, and 1 base stayed unmatched. Germline V gene sequence: CDR1 GTSNPN, CDR2 SVGIG (reference sequence). CDR3 length equals 15 residues. The DNA of the CDR3 is TGTGCCTGGAGTGTGGGACAGCCCTATAATTCACCCCTCCACTTT. It specifies CAWSVGQPYNSPLHF.

V gene TRBV5-4 combines with J gene TRBJ2-5; TRBD1 aligns across 11 bases. The CDR3 contains 16 residues. Trimming took 5 bases from V and 3 from J; bases not matched to a gene: 9. Germline values: CDR1 SGHNT, CDR2 YYREEE (reference sequence). CDR3 loop: CASRFWTGGLKETQYF. The DNA of the CDR3 is TGTGCCAGCAGATTTTGGACAGGGGGCCTCAAAGAGACCCAGTACTTC.

The rearrangement joins TRBV2 to TRBJ2-1, with TRBD2 identical over 9 bases. Germline V gene sequence: CDR1 SNHLY, CDR2 FYNNEI. The CDR3 totals 13 residues. V lost 0 bases, J lost 13 bases, and 4 bases stayed unmatched. The CDR3 region has the DNA TGTGCCAGCAGTGAAGCAGAGCGGGGGGTCCAGTTCTTC. Translating it yields CASSEAERGVQFF.

V is TRBV19 and J is TRBJ1-2; 10 bases are a match to TRBD1. V was clipped by 10 bases and J by 4 bases; unmatched bases: 12. Germline lookup yields CDR1 LNHDA and CDR2 SQIVND (reference sequence). The CDR3 is made up of 15 amino acids. This CDR3 is CATRAGTGASYGYTF. The CDR3 DNA reads TGTGCCACTCGGGCGGGGACAGGGGCCTCCTATGGCTACACCTTC.

V gene TRBV7-6 combines with J gene TRBJ1-3; D remains unclear. Germline V CDR1 and CDR2: SGHVS, FNYEAQ. Trimming removed 5 bases at V and 0 bases at J, with 8 bases between. CDR3 length: 14 residues. The CDR3 DNA sequence: TGTGCCAGCAGCGCCCTGGGCTCTGGAAACACCATATATTTT. Residues: CASSALGSGNTIYF.

The chain recombines TRBV19 with TRBJ2-7; 7 positions agree with TRBD2. J lost 6 bases, V lost 5 bases, and 10 bases had no gene match. The germline CDR1 and CDR2 sequences are LNHDA and SQIVND (reference sequence). The length of the CDR3 is 14 residues. The CDR3 DNA sequence: TGTGCCAGTAGTCTGGGACTACCTGGGAGCGAGCAGTACTTC. Translation: CASSLGLPGSEQYF.

The chain links TRBV6-4 to TRBJ2-2; no reliable D call. The ends were cut back, 3 bases at V and 2 bases at J, with 10 bases in the middle. CDR1 and CDR2 from the germline V gene are MRHNA and SNTAGT. The CDR3 totals 15 residues. The CDR3 bases are TGTGCCAGCAGTGAATGGAGCACCAACACCGGGGAGCTGTTTTTT. This translates into CASSEWSTNTGELFF.

The rearrangement joins TRBV6-1 to TRBJ1-2; D perhaps matches TRBD1 (5 bases). V lost 2 bases and J 7 bases, leaving 11 bases between the germline ends. CDR3 length: 13 residues. Germline CDR1 reads MNHNS; CDR2 reads SASEGT. CDR3 nucleotide sequence: TGTGCCAGCAGTGAATTGGGGCTCGGTGGCTACACCTTC. Its translation: CASSELGLGGYTF.

The rearrangement uses TRBV27 and TRBJ1-6; D might be TRBD1 (5 bases). The CDR3 covers 18 residues. Looked up from germline, CDR1 is MNHEY and CDR2 is SMNVEV (reference sequence). Trimming removed 6 bases at V and 4 bases at J, with 22 bases between. CDR3 DNA sequence: TGTGCCAGCAGCCCTCGGGGCAGGCTCCTCGAGTATAATTCACCCCTCCACTTT. Its protein product is CASSPRGRLLEYNSPLHF.

This sequence joins TRBV30 and TRBJ1-2, with D perhaps TRBD1 (5 bases). Trimming pared 0 bases from V and 4 bases from J, leaving 9 bases between. The germline gives CDR1 GTSNPN, CDR2 SVGIG (reference sequence). The CDR3 covers 13 residues. This chain's CDR3 is CAWSVGQTYGYTF. The CDR3 coding sequence is TGTGCCTGGAGTGTGGGGCAGACCTATGGCTACACCTTC.

The J gene is TRBJ2-6, the V gene TRBV7-9; tentatively, D is TRBD1 or TRBD2 (5 bases each). Trimming stripped 2 bases from V and 0 bases from J, with 11 bases between. The CDR3 is made up of 17 amino acids. CDR1 SEHNR and CDR2 FQNEAQ come from the germline V gene (reference sequence). The CDR3 reads CASSLRVGTSGANVLTF. CDR3 nucleotide sequence: TGTGCCAGCAGCTTAAGGGTTGGGACCTCTGGGGCCAACGTCCTGACTTTC.

DNA for the CDR3: TGCGCCAGCAGCTTGGGAATGGTAGGTTCACCCCTCCACTTT. Translating gives CASSLGMVGSPLHF. The chain employs TRBV5-1 and TRBJ1-6; no reliable D call. V was cut by 0 bases and J by 9 bases, with 10 bases left in between. CDR1 is SGHRS and CDR2 is YFSETQ in the germline V gene. This CDR3 is 14 amino acids long.